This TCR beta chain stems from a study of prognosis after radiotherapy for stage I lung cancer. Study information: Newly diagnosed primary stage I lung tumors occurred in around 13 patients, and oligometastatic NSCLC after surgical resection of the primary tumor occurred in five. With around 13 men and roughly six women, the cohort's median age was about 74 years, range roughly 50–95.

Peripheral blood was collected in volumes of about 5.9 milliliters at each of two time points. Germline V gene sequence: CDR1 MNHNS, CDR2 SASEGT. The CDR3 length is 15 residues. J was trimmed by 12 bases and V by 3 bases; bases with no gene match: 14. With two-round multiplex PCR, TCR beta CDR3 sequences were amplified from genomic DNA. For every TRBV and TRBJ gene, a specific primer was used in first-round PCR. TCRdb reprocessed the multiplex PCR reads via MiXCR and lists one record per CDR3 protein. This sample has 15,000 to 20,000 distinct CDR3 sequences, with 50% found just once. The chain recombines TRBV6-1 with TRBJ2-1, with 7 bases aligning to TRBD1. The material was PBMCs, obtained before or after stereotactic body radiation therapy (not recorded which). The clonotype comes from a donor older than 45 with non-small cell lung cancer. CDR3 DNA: TGTGCCAGCAGTGAGAGGGACAGTGGGCTCTTTGGGCAGTTCTTC. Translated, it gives CASSERDSGLFGQFF.